These 17 T cell receptor beta chains were sequenced from one sample in a study of T cell responses to AZD1222 COVID-19 vaccine. Sequencing was performed with immunoSEQ multiplex PCR; in TCRdb, only in-frame clones are kept and a portion is missing. The repertoire holds under 150,000 clones, with roughly 90% as singletons. Sample: peripheral blood, taken 28 days after the second AZD1222 dose. The receptor set was obtained from an adult who received the AZD1222 COVID-19 vaccine.

The chain recombines TRBV28 with TRBJ1-6; 9 positions match TRBD1. Trimming cost V 1 base and J 9 bases; bases outside gene matches: 4. Looked up from germline, CDR1 is MDHEN and CDR2 is SYDVKM. CDR3 length: 15 residues. DNA for the CDR3: TGTGCCAGCAGTTTATCGGACAGGGGTGGTTCACCCCTCCACTTT. Translation gives CASSLSDRGGSPLHF.

The J gene is TRBJ2-7, the V gene TRBV5-1; 8 positions agree with TRBD1. CDR3 size: 15 residues. The germline V gene encodes CDR1 SGHRS and CDR2 YFSETQ. V was pared by 5 bases and J by 10 bases, with 17 bases of the junction left unmatched. The CDR3 sequence is CASSRDGTGWDSQYF. The CDR3 coding sequence is TGCGCCAGCAGTAGGGACGGGACAGGCTGGGACTCCCAGTACTTC.

This chain uses TRBV7-8 with TRBJ2-7; possibly TRBD1 for D (6 bases). Germline loops: CDR1 SGHVS, CDR2 FQNEAQ. The V and J ends lost 5 bases and 0 bases respectively, with 17 bases between them. The length of the CDR3 is 16 residues. The DNA of the CDR3 is TGTGCCAGCAGCATCCCGCTGAGGACAGACTCCTACGAGCAGTACTTC. It specifies CASSIPLRTDSYEQYF.

The V and J genes are TRBV11-2 and TRBJ2-7, with TRBD2 matching 11 bases. V shed 4 bases, J shed 3 bases, and the junction held 11 bases outside the gene matches. From germline, CDR1 is SGHAT and CDR2 FQNNGV. This CDR3 comprises 17 residues. This CDR3 is CASSSHGGLAEVYEQYF. CDR3 DNA sequence: TGTGCCAGCAGCTCACATGGGGGACTAGCGGAGGTCTACGAGCAGTACTTC.

This clone was recorded only once. The rearrangement joins TRBV3-1 (or the pseudogene TRBV3-2) to TRBJ1-4, with 8 positions matching TRBD1. CDR1 is LGHDT, CDR2 YNNKEL, per germline (reference sequence). J lost 5 bases, V lost 4 bases, and 15 bases had no gene match. The CDR3 runs 18 residues. The CDR3 spells CASSLRGTGLLGNEKLFF. In DNA, the CDR3 is TGTGCCAGCAGCCTGCGAGGGACAGGCTTATTGGGGAATGAAAAACTGTTTTTT.

V usage is TRBV28 and J usage is TRBJ2-1; D not resolved. Germline assignment: CDR1 MDHEN and CDR2 SYDVKM. V was shortened by 5 bases and J by 3 bases, with 20 bases between the two germline ends. CDR3 size: 17 residues. The chain's CDR3 is CASSPILELGNYNEQFF. The CDR3 coding sequence is TGTGCCAGCAGTCCCATCCTAGAGCTTGGGAACTACAATGAGCAGTTCTTC.

This chain uses TRBV14 with TRBJ2-7, with D possibly called TRBD1 or TRBD2 (5 bases each). The CDR3 is 15 residues long. Germline V gene data show CDR1 as SGHDN and CDR2 as FVKESK. V was cut by 4 bases and J by 4 bases, with 17 bases left in between. The CDR3 spells CASSPPGGIWYEQYF. The CDR3 DNA sequence: TGTGCCAGCAGCCCCCCTGGGGGAATATGGTACGAGCAGTACTTC.

This clone occurred once. The rearrangement links TRBV5-1 to TRBJ2-6; a weak D match, TRBD1 (5 bases). Germline values: CDR1 SGHRS, CDR2 YFSETQ. The CDR3 is 15 residues long. V dropped 4 bases and J dropped 4 bases, with 12 bases sitting between them. The CDR3 region has the DNA TGCGCCAGCAGCCCTGGGGCAGGAGGGGCCAACGTCCTGACTTTC. It is translated as CASSPGAGGANVLTF. Based on the CDR3 plus reference TRBV5-1 and TRBJ2-6, the full variable domain is KAGVTQTPRYLIKTRGQQVTLSCSPISGHRSVSWYQQTPGQGLQFLFEYFSETQRNKGNFPGRFSGRQFSNSRSEMNVSTLELGDSALYLCASSPGAGGANVLTFGAGSRLTVL.

The chain couples TRBV27 to TRBJ1-1; 8 positions agree with TRBD1. V trimming: 6 bases; J trimming: 4 bases; junction bases outside the gene matches: 7. Germline assignment: CDR1 MNHEY and CDR2 SMNVEV (reference sequence). This CDR3 has 14 amino acids. CDR3 bases: TGTGCCAGCAGAATAATACAGGGGGGCACTGAAGCTTTCTTT. It translates to CASRIIQGGTEAFF.

Note on this clone: One end of the junction is discordant with germline, which a read error may explain. This chain uses TRBV19 with TRBJ2-2; no firm D call. This CDR3 is built from 12 residues. From germline, CDR1 is LNHDA and CDR2 SQIVND (reference sequence). The CDR3 region is CASSVDTGELFF. The CDR3 nucleotides read TGTGCCAGTAGTGTAGACACCGGGGAGCTGTTTTTT.

The CDR3, as DNA: TGTGCCAGCAGTGAACAGGACAGCTACGAGCAGTACTTC. Translation: CASSEQDSYEQYF. This sequence joins TRBV6-1 and TRBJ2-7, with a weak D call TRBD1 (6 bases). Germline lookup yields CDR1 MNHNS and CDR2 SASEGT. V dropped 2 bases and J dropped 3 bases, with 8 bases sitting between them. This CDR3 comprises 13 residues.

This rearrangement joins TRBV6-6 to TRBJ1-3; no clear D gene. CDR1 is MNHNY and CDR2 is SVGAGI in the germline V gene (reference sequence). V lost 6 bases and J lost 0, with 6 bases in between. This CDR3 spans 13 amino acids. This chain's CDR3 is CASRGNSGNTIYF. The CDR3 bases are TGTGCCAGCAGGGGGAACTCTGGAAACACCATATATTTT.

A word on this clone: Sequence at one end of the junction differs from germline and may be a read error. V usage is TRBV24-1 and J usage is TRBJ1-6; TRBD1 aligns across 7 bases. Germline V gene data show CDR1 as KGHDR and CDR2 as SFDVKD. This CDR3 is 14 amino acids long. The CDR3 is CATTDWDSFSPLHF. The CDR3 nucleotides are TGTGCCACCACTGATTGGGACAGTTTTTCACCCCTCCACTTT.

V and J are TRBV11-2 and TRBJ2-7, with unresolved D. The CDR3 consists of 12 residues. With 1 base removed from V and 1 base from J, the gap between germline ends came to 2 bases. Germline CDR1 reads SGHAT; CDR2 reads FQNNGV. As DNA, the CDR3 is TGTGCCAGCAGCTTAGCGTCCTACGAGCAGTACTTC. This gives the protein CASSLASYEQYF.

This clone has just one count. The chain couples TRBV6-5 to TRBJ1-5; D not resolved. The CDR3 extends over 14 amino acids. CDR1 is MNHEY, CDR2 SVGAGI, per germline. In nucleotides, the CDR3 is TGTGCTACTAAAACCAGGCATGTCAATCAGCCCCAGCATTTT. Amino acids: CATKTRHVNQPQHF.

The J gene is TRBJ1-4, the V gene TRBV28, with 8 bases matching TRBD1. The CDR3 spans 13 residues. V was clipped by 6 bases and J by 12 bases; unmatched bases: 9. Germline V gene lookup returns CDR1 MDHEN and CDR2 SYDVKM. CDR3 sequence (DNA): TGTGCCAGCAGGCCGGGACAGGTAGTGGAACTGTTTTTT. Protein sequence: CASRPGQVVELFF. Full variable domain (rest looked up from reference TRBV28 and TRBJ1-4): DVKVTQSSRYLVKRTGEKVFLECVQDMDHENMFWYRQDPGLGLRLIYFSYDVKMKEKGDIPEGYSVSREKKERFSLILESASTNQTSMYLCASRPGQVVELFFGSGTQLSVL.

The gene calls are TRBV6-1 and TRBJ1-1; D unclear. Germline assignment: CDR1 MNHNS and CDR2 SASEGT. This CDR3 region has 13 residues. Trimming took 2 bases from V and 5 from J, leaving 9 bases between them. This CDR3 reads CASSEFKGTEAFF. CDR3 nucleotides: TGTGCCAGCAGTGAATTTAAAGGGACTGAAGCTTTCTTT.